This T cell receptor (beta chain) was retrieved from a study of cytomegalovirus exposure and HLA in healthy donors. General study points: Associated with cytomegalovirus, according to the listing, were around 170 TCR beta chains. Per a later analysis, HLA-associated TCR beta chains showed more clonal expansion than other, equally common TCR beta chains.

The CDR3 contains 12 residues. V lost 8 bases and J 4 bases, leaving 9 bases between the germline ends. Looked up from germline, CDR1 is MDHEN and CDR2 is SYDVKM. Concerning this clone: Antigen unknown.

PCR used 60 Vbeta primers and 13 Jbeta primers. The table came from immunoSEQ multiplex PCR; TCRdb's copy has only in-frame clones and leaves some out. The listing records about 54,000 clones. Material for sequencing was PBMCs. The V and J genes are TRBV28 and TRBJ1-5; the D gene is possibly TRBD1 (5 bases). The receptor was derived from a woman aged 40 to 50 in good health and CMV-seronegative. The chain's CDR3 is CASVGGNQPQHF. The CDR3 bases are TGTGCCAGCGTCGGGGGAAATCAGCCCCAGCATTTT.